Listed below are T cell receptor beta chains from one sample, sequenced in a study of blood T cell repertoires in COVID-19. TCRdb's copy holds only in-frame clones and misses some; the assay was immunoSEQ multiplex PCR. The table records approximately 120,000 clones, around 85% of them present only once. The sample comprised peripheral blood. The source of these receptors is a woman older than 75 with COVID-19, enrolled during active disease. The CDR3 runs from the conserved cysteine through the conserved F or W. D genes are given only for firm matches. Size values are once, few and many counts, or a class for expanded clones, and some rows have none.

v_call	j_call	d_call	cdr3_length	clone_size	cdr3_nt	cdr3_aa
TRBV25-1	TRBJ2-3	-	15	-	TGTGCCAGCAGTGAATCAGGAGGGGGCAAAGATACGCAGTATTTT	CASSESGGGKDTQYF
TRBV27	TRBJ1-6	TRBD1	15	-	TGTGCCAGCAGTTACGGGACAGGGGGTAATTCACCCCTCCACTTT	CASSYGTGGNSPLHF
TRBV9	TRBJ2-7	TRBD2	13	-	TGTGCCAGCAGCGCGCTGGGGCGGGAGTTGCAGTACTTC	CASSALGRELQYF
TRBV27	TRBJ1-6	-	16	-	TGTGCCAGCAAGCGGGGGGCAGGATCGGATAATTCACCCCTCCACTTT	CASKRGAGSDNSPLHF
TRBV25-1	TRBJ2-1	TRBD2	15	many	TGTGCCAGCGCGGGACTAGCGAGCTCCTACAATGAGCAGTTCTTC	CASAGLASSYNEQFF
TRBV7-3	TRBJ2-4	TRBD1	17	-	TGTGCCAGCAGCGCTGGACAGGGGCGGACAGCCAAAAACATTCAGTACTTC	CASSAGQGRTAKNIQYF
TRBV9	TRBJ1-6	-	14	few	TGTGCCAGCAGCCCCTTCGGGGGGTCGTCACCCCTCCACTTT	CASSPFGGSSPLHF
TRBV4-2	TRBJ1-1	TRBD1	15	once	TGTGCCAGCAGCCAGCAACAGGGGATAAGCACTGAAGCTTTCTTT	CASSQQQGISTEAFF
TRBV16	TRBJ1-1	-	14	few	TGTGCCAGCAGCCGATATGGCCCAAACACTGAAGCTTTCTTT	CASSRYGPNTEAFF
TRBV5-1	TRBJ2-3	TRBD2	16	once	TGCGCCAGCAGCGGCGGGGGGAGAGATAGCACAGATACGCAGTATTTT	CASSGGGRDSTDTQYF
TRBV7-2	TRBJ2-3	-	15	once	TGTGCCAGCAGCCGTCGGACAGCTAGCACAGATACGCAGTATTTT	CASSRRTASTDTQYF
TRBV19	TRBJ1-2	TRBD1	16	-	TGTGCCAGTAGTTCACCCCGACAGGGGGATATGTATGGCTACACCTTC	CASSSPRQGDMYGYTF
TRBV2	TRBJ2-7	-	13	-	TGTGCCAGCAGTGGCGGACTTGGGGACGAGCAGTACTTC	CASSGGLGDEQYF
TRBV18	TRBJ1-1	-	14	-	TGTGCCAGCTCTCCAGGGAGGGAAAGCACTGAAGCTTTCTTT	CASSPGRESTEAFF
TRBV6-2/TRBV6-3	TRBJ2-7	-	15	once	TGTGCCAGCAGGCCTCCAGGGGGGAACTCCTACGAGCAGTACTTC	CASRPPGGNSYEQYF
TRBV10-3	TRBJ2-1	TRBD2	16	-	TGTGCCATCAGTGCCTTGAGGACTAGCCCCTACAATGAGCAGTTCTTC	CAISALRTSPYNEQFF
TRBV19	TRBJ1-2	-	15	-	TGTGCCAGTAGTAATGGGCAGGCTACAATCTATGGCTACACCTTC	CASSNGQATIYGYTF
TRBV4-3	TRBJ1-1	-	13	-	TGCGCCAGCAGTCAGACACAGAACACTGAAGCTTTCTTT	CASSQTQNTEAFF
TRBV7-2	TRBJ1-3	-	15	few	TGTGCCAGCAGCTTAGGACAGAGCTCTGGAAACACCATATATTTT	CASSLGQSSGNTIYF
TRBV7-2	TRBJ2-4	-	12	-	TGTGCCAGCAGCCACAGCGGCAACATTCAGTACTTC	CASSHSGNIQYF
TRBV27	TRBJ1-5	-	16	-	TGTGCCAGCAGTTCAAAAAAGTACGAGGGCAATCAGCCCCAGCATTTT	CASSSKKYEGNQPQHF
TRBV5-1	TRBJ2-1	TRBD2	17	-	TGCGCCAGCAGCTCGGGACTAGCGGGGGGAGTTGGGAATGAGCAGTTCTTC	CASSSGLAGGVGNEQFF
TRBV19	TRBJ1-1	-	16	-	TGTGCCAGTAAACTTACCGGAGGCAGGTTGAACACTGAAGCTTTCTTT	CASKLTGGRLNTEAFF
TRBV6-2/TRBV6-3	TRBJ2-1	TRBD1	16	-	TGTGCCAGCAGTTCCCAGGACAGGCCACCTTACAATGAGCAGTTCTTC	CASSSQDRPPYNEQFF
TRBV6-2/TRBV6-3	TRBJ1-5	TRBD1	16	-	TGTGCCAGCAGCCCCTCGACAGGGTGGGGGGATCAGCCCCAGCATTTT	CASSPSTGWGDQPQHF
TRBV7-3	TRBJ2-2	-	16	-	TGTGCCAGCAGCTCAGTGGCGGGCGCGAACACCGGGGAGCTGTTTTTT	CASSSVAGANTGELFF
TRBV29-1	TRBJ1-1	-	12	-	TGCAGCATGTCTGGGGGGACCGCTGAAGCTTTCTTT	CSMSGGTAEAFF
TRBV23-1	TRBJ1-2	-	13	once	TGCGCCAGCAAATCGGGACAAGGCTATGGCTACACCTTC	CASKSGQGYGYTF